One sample yielded the 14 T cell receptor beta chains listed below, sequenced in a study of blood T cell repertoires in COVID-19. Assay: immunoSEQ multiplex PCR; the TCRdb copy retains only in-frame clones and omits some. The data contain 100,000 to 150,000 clones, around four fifths of them seen just once; the ten biggest clones take up 5.9%. The specimen sequenced was peripheral blood. Receptors originate from a man older than 75 with active or convalescent COVID-19.

The V gene is TRBV5-1, the J gene TRBJ2-1; TRBD2 matches at 10 bases. V was clipped by 1 base and J by 4 bases; unmatched bases: 2. Germline assignment: CDR1 SGHRS and CDR2 YFSETQ. This CDR3 is built from 15 residues. As DNA, the CDR3 is TGCGCCAGCAGCTTGCGACTAGCGGGTTACAATGAGCAGTTCTTC. Amino acids: CASSLRLAGYNEQFF.

V is TRBV5-1 and J is TRBJ2-3, with D unresolved. The CDR3 is made up of 13 amino acids. V lost 5 bases and J lost 5, with 12 bases in between. Germline V gene data show CDR1 as SGHRS and CDR2 as YFSETQ. In DNA, the CDR3 is TGCGCCAGCAGATTCGAGCCGGGAGATACGCAGTATTTT. Its protein is CASRFEPGDTQYF.

This rearrangement joins TRBV9 to TRBJ2-2; TRBD2 aligns across 9 bases. Germline values: CDR1 SGDLS, CDR2 YYNGEE. Trimming took 10 bases from V and 7 from J; bases not matched to a gene: 23. This CDR3 spans 18 amino acids. CDR3 in amino acids: CARRGPGLAGGQDGELFF. The CDR3 DNA sequence: TGTGCCCGCCGCGGTCCGGGACTCGCGGGGGGGCAGGACGGGGAGCTGTTTTTT.

The V call is TRBV25-1, the J call TRBJ1-4; D is ambiguous. Germline assignment: CDR1 MGHDK and CDR2 SYGVNS. CDR3 size: 14 residues. Trimming shortened V by 5 bases and J by 8 bases, and 15 bases separated the two germline ends. CDR3 protein: CASSPRSGREKLFF. CDR3 bases: TGTGCCAGCAGTCCAAGGTCGGGGAGGGAAAAACTGTTTTTT.

This clone was seen just once. This chain connects TRBV6-6 to TRBJ1-3; 9 positions agree with TRBD1. Germline V CDR1 and CDR2: MNHNY, SVGAGI (reference sequence). This CDR3 comprises 16 residues. With 2 bases clipped from V and 4 bases from J, the junction kept 6 bases outside the gene matches. The CDR3 region is CASSYPGQGTGNTIYF. DNA of the CDR3: TGTGCCAGCAGTTACCCCGGACAGGGGACGGGAAACACCATATATTTT.

This rearrangement joins TRBV19 to TRBJ1-1, with D perhaps matching TRBD1 (5 bases). V shed 7 bases and J shed 7 bases, with 16 bases lying between them. Germline V gives CDR1 LNHDA, CDR2 SQIVND (reference sequence). CDR3 length: 13 residues. The CDR3 is CASKTNDQGEAFF. CDR3 bases: TGTGCCAGTAAGACCAACGATCAGGGTGAAGCTTTCTTT. Together with reference TRBV19 and TRBJ1-1, the CDR3 gives the full variable domain: DGGITQSPKYLFRKEGQNVTLSCEQNLNHDAMYWYRQDPGQGLRLIYYSQIVNDFQKGDIAEGYSVSREKKESFPLTVTSAQKNPTAFYLCASKTNDQGEAFFGQGTRLTVV.

The chain uses TRBV6-5 and TRBJ1-1; TRBD1 matches at 7 bases. The CDR3 runs 13 residues. With V trimmed by 4 bases and J by 7 bases, 6 bases remained unmatched. CDR1 and CDR2 (germline): MNHEY, SVGAGI. The CDR3 loop is CASSFQGQVEAFF. DNA for the CDR3: TGTGCCAGCAGTTTTCAAGGACAGGTTGAAGCTTTCTTT.

The chain has TRBV2 and TRBJ2-5, with TRBD2 as a possible D gene (7 bases). V was shortened by 4 bases and J by 5 bases, with 14 bases between the two germline ends. The CDR3 totals 14 residues. Germline V gene data show CDR1 as SNHLY and CDR2 as FYNNEI. The CDR3, as DNA: TGTGCCAGCAGTGGCATCGGGGGGCGGGAGACCCAGTACTTC. It specifies CASSGIGGRETQYF. The whole variable domain, remainder taken from reference TRBV2 and TRBJ2-5, is EPEVTQTPSHQVTQMGQEVILRCVPISNHLYFYWYRQILGQKVEFLVSFYNNEISEKSEIFDDQFSVERPDGSNFTLKIRSTKLEDSAMYFCASSGIGGRETQYFGPGTRLLVL.

The chain uses TRBV5-4 and TRBJ1-4; TRBD1 agrees at 9 bases. The CDR3 runs 16 residues. CDR1 and CDR2 from the germline V gene are SGHNT and YYREEE (reference sequence). J was trimmed by 8 bases and V by 4 bases; bases with no gene match: 12. CDR3 loop: CASSPEPGQGSEKLFF. The CDR3 coding sequence is TGTGCCAGCAGCCCAGAACCGGGACAGGGTAGCGAAAAACTGTTTTTT. Drawing the rest from reference TRBV5-4 and TRBJ1-4, the complete variable domain is ETGVTQSPTHLIKTRGQQVTLRCSSQSGHNTVSWYQQALGQGPQFIFQYYREEENGRGNFPPRFSGLQFPNYSSELNVNALELDDSALYLCASSPEPGQGSEKLFFGSGTQLSVL.

V and J are TRBV27 and TRBJ1-1; D not resolved. The CDR3 is 15 residues long. Per germline, CDR1 MNHEY and CDR2 SMNVEV (reference sequence). V was trimmed by 2 bases and J by 1 base, leaving 11 bases between them. This CDR3 is CASSLTGLANTEAFF. CDR3 bases: TGTGCCAGCAGTTTAACGGGGTTGGCGAACACTGAAGCTTTCTTT.

The V and J genes are TRBV5-6 and TRBJ1-2; 11 bases are shared with TRBD1. V was clipped by 4 bases and J by 7 bases; unmatched bases: 6. This CDR3 is built from 14 residues. The germline CDR1 and CDR2 sequences are SGHDT and YYEEEE. Here the CDR3 DNA reads TGTGCCAGCAGCAGTGGACAGGGGGCTTTTGGCTACACCTTC. This codes for CASSSGQGAFGYTF.

The chain links TRBV5-4 to TRBJ2-3; 12 positions agree with TRBD2. Germline V gives CDR1 SGHNT, CDR2 YYREEE (reference sequence). V trimming: 4 bases; J trimming: 9 bases; junction bases outside the gene matches: 9. The CDR3 loop spans 15 amino acids. The CDR3 DNA is TGTGCCAGCAGCGACCCTAGCGGGGGGGGGAAGACGCAGTATTTT. It translates to CASSDPSGGGKTQYF.

The chain links TRBV7-3 to TRBJ2-3, with D perhaps matching TRBD2 (7 bases). Germline CDR1 SGHTA, CDR2 FQGTGA. Trimming removed 0 bases from V and 2 bases from J, with 18 bases in between. This CDR3 has 18 residues. CDR3: CASSLTPRGLTYTDTQYF. The CDR3 coding sequence is TGTGCCAGCAGCTTAACCCCGCGGGGGCTTACCTACACAGATACGCAGTATTTT. The variable domain in full, with the rest retrieved from reference TRBV7-3 and TRBJ2-3, is GAGVSQTPSNKVTEKGKYVELRCDPISGHTALYWYRQSLGQGPEFLIYFQGTGAADDSGLPNDRFFAVRPEGSVSTLKIQRTERGDSAVYLCASSLTPRGLTYTDTQYFGPGTRLTVL.

The chain carries TRBV4-1 and TRBJ2-1, with D unresolved. The CDR3 is 16 residues long. Trimming removed 0 bases at V and 7 bases at J, with 16 bases between. Germline V lookup: CDR1 MGHRA, CDR2 YSYEKL. CDR3 nucleotides: TGCGCCAGCAGCCAAGACAACAGAATGGGTTGGAATGAGCAGTTCTTC. Its protein product is CASSQDNRMGWNEQFF.